One sample yielded the 26 T cell receptor beta chains listed below, sequenced in a study of OX40 agonist ivuxolimab in advanced cancers. Repertoires were generated with immunoSEQ multiplex PCR, while TCRdb's copy carries only in-frame clones and drops some. The table includes approximately 70,000 clones, 90% to 95% detected once. The sequencing here drew on CD4+ or CD8+ T cells sorted from blood, taken in a trial of the OX40 agonist ivuxolimab. The receptors were sampled from an adult with an advanced solid tumor such as melanoma, head and neck, liver or kidney cancer.

CDR3 region: CASSTGGVSYEQYF. DNA for the CDR3: TGTGCCAGCAGCACCGGGGGAGTATCCTACGAGCAGTACTTC. V usage is TRBV7-6 and J usage is TRBJ2-7; D is possibly TRBD2 (6 bases). Per the germline V gene, CDR1 is SGHVS and CDR2 is FNYEAQ. There are 14 residues in the CDR3. V was cut by 5 bases and J by 1 base, with 12 bases left in between.

V is TRBV15 and J is TRBJ2-7; no clear D. Germline V gene sequence: CDR1 LNHNV, CDR2 YYDKDF (reference sequence). This CDR3 spans 12 amino acids. V gave up 4 bases and J gave up 3 bases, with 7 bases separating them. CDR3 coding DNA: TGTGCCACCAGCACAAATCTCTACGAGCAGTACTTC. As protein: CATSTNLYEQYF.

The CDR3 here is CASSAGGGYTF. CDR3 bases: TGTGCCAGTAGTGCAGGGGGTGGCTACACCTTC. This rearrangement joins TRBV19 to TRBJ1-2, with 7 bases lining up with TRBD1. CDR1 is LNHDA, CDR2 SQIVND, per germline (reference sequence). CDR3 length: 11 amino acids. The J segment lost 7 bases and the V segment lost 5 bases, leaving 1 base of the junction unmatched. Combining the CDR3 with reference TRBV19 and TRBJ1-2 gives the whole variable domain DGGITQSPKYLFRKEGQNVTLSCEQNLNHDAMYWYRQDPGQGLRLIYYSQIVNDFQKGDIAEGYSVSREKKESFPLTVTSAQKNPTAFYLCASSAGGGYTFGSGTRLTVV.

In its sample, this clone was seen once. This chain uses TRBV14 with TRBJ2-5, with TRBD1 matching over 7 bases. The CDR3 length is 17 residues. Germline trimming cut 0 bases from V and 1 base from J; bases unmatched to any gene: 8. Germline V gene lookup returns CDR1 SGHDN and CDR2 FVKESK. In nucleotides, the CDR3 is TGTGCCAGCAGCCAAGAGGGGACAGCCGTTTTCCAAGAGACCCAGTACTTC. Amino acids: CASSQEGTAVFQETQYF.

The chain employs TRBV29-1 and TRBJ2-7, with a possible D match to TRBD1 (5 bases). The CDR3 consists of 13 residues. Germline V gene data show CDR1 as SQVTM and CDR2 as ANQGSEA. The V end lost 3 bases, the J end lost 0 bases, and 9 bases lay between the germline ends. The CDR3 sequence: CSVDTTDSYEQYF. The CDR3 DNA is TGCAGCGTTGACACGACAGACTCCTACGAGCAGTACTTC.

CDR3 DNA sequence: TGTGCCAGCAGCTACCTGGACAGGGGGCAGGGGGAGACCCAGTACTTC. Translation gives CASSYLDRGQGETQYF. The V and J genes are TRBV13 and TRBJ2-5, with 11 bases lining up with TRBD1. The CDR3 consists of 16 residues. From germline, CDR1 is PRHDT and CDR2 FYEKMQ (reference sequence). With 4 bases clipped from V and 5 bases from J, the junction kept 9 bases outside the gene matches.

The CDR3 DNA reads TGTGCCAGCAGTTTGGGGGGAGGGCTTCCCTACGAGCAGTACTTC. It encodes CASSLGGGLPYEQYF. V and J are TRBV27 and TRBJ2-7; 7 bases fit TRBD2. Germline loops: CDR1 MNHEY, CDR2 SMNVEV (reference sequence). CDR3 length: 15 amino acids. The trim removed 3 bases at V and 2 bases at J, leaving 7 bases unmatched.

In nucleotides, the CDR3 is TGTGCCAGCAGCGATCGCCTGGCAGATACGCAGTATTTT. It translates to CASSDRLADTQYF. V is TRBV9 and J is TRBJ2-3, with no clear D. V lost 3 bases to trimming and J lost 4 bases, with 9 bases between them. The V gene's germline CDR1 is SGDLS and CDR2 YYNGEE. The CDR3 extends over 13 amino acids.

The CDR3 protein is CASSARDRGTIIYGYTF. CDR3 nucleotide sequence: TGTGCCAGCAGCGCCCGGGACAGGGGTACTATTATCTATGGCTACACCTTC. The genes are TRBV9 and TRBJ1-2; 10 nucleotides agree with TRBD1. Trimming removed 3 bases from V and 4 bases from J; junction bases left unmatched: 12. Germline V CDR1 and CDR2: SGDLS, YYNGEE. The CDR3 is 17 residues long. Full variable domain (remainder filled in from reference TRBV9 and TRBJ1-2): DSGVTQTPKHLITATGQRVTLRCSPRSGDLSVYWYQQSLDQGLQFLIQYYNGEERAKGNILERFSAQQFPDLHSELNLSSLELGDSALYFCASSARDRGTIIYGYTFGSGTRLTVV.

The chain's CDR3 is CASSLLGSASYEQYF. The CDR3 DNA reads TGTGCCAGCAGCTTATTGGGTAGCGCCTCCTACGAGCAGTACTTC. The J gene is TRBJ2-7, the V gene TRBV11-2, with D tentatively TRBD2 (5 bases). Trimming removed 2 bases at V and 0 bases at J, with 11 bases between. This CDR3 has 15 residues. Germline CDR1 reads SGHAT; CDR2 reads FQNNGV. The entire variable domain, with the rest obtained from reference TRBV11-2 and TRBJ2-7, is as follows: EAGVAQSPRYKIIEKRQSVAFWCNPISGHATLYWYQQILGQGPKLLIQFQNNGVVDDSQLPKDRFSAERLKGVDSTLKIQPAKLEDSAVYLCASSLLGSASYEQYFGPGTRLTVT.

The sample holds one count of this clone. The gene calls are TRBV15 and TRBJ1-4, with D possibly matching TRBD1 (5 bases). V lost 3 bases, J lost 0 bases, and 11 bases lay in between. The CDR3 is 16 residues long. Germline CDR1 and CDR2: LNHNV and YYDKDF (reference sequence). The CDR3 loop reads CATSRGVTTTNEKLFF. CDR3 bases: TGTGCCACCAGCAGGGGGGTAACGACAACTAATGAAAAACTGTTTTTT.

V usage is TRBV4-3 and J usage is TRBJ1-1, with TRBD1 identical over 10 bases. The CDR3 loop spans 15 amino acids. Germline V gene sequence: CDR1 LGHNA, CDR2 YSLEER. Losses at the gene ends were 1 base for V and 1 base for J; bases not matched to a gene: 0. The chain's CDR3 is CASSQGQGANTEAFF. The DNA of the CDR3 is TGCGCCAGCAGCCAAGGACAGGGGGCGAACACTGAAGCTTTCTTT.

V and J are TRBV5-6 and TRBJ2-7; TRBD2 matches at 11 bases. The CDR3 contains 14 residues. Germline lookup yields CDR1 SGHDT and CDR2 YYEEEE. The V and J ends lost 2 bases and 3 bases, in that order; junction bases with no gene match: 1. In DNA, the CDR3 is TGTGCCAGCAGCTTACTAGCGGGGGTCTACGAGCAGTACTTC. Its translation: CASSLLAGVYEQYF.

J is TRBJ1-1 and V is TRBV5-5, with no clear D. The V end lost 3 bases, the J end lost 8 bases, and 14 bases lay between the germline ends. Germline V gives CDR1 SGHKS, CDR2 YYEKEE (reference sequence). There are 13 residues in the CDR3. This CDR3 reads CASSSLPGEEAFF. In DNA form, the CDR3 reads TGTGCCAGCAGCTCACTTCCTGGGGAGGAAGCTTTCTTT.

The V call is TRBV4-3, the J call TRBJ2-7; weak D call: TRBD2 (6 bases). V was cut by 0 bases and J by 4 bases, with 7 bases left in between. The CDR3 length is 13 residues. The germline CDR1 and CDR2 sequences are LGHNA and YSLEER. The CDR3 DNA is TGCGCCAGCAGCCAAGATCGGGAGTACGAGCAGTACTTC. Protein: CASSQDREYEQYF.

The V and J genes are TRBV7-3 and TRBJ2-3; tentative D call: TRBD2 (6 bases). The CDR3 loop spans 14 amino acids. Trimming took 5 bases from V and 1 from J, leaving 10 bases between them. Per germline, CDR1 SGHTA and CDR2 FQGTGA. The CDR3 region has the DNA TGTGCCAGCAGCCCGGGACTGGGCACAGATACGCAGTATTTT. Its protein product is CASSPGLGTDTQYF. Variable domain in full (rest from reference TRBV7-3 and TRBJ2-3): GAGVSQTPSNKVTEKGKYVELRCDPISGHTALYWYRQSLGQGPEFLIYFQGTGAADDSGLPNDRFFAVRPEGSVSTLKIQRTERGDSAVYLCASSPGLGTDTQYFGPGTRLTVL.

The V gene is TRBV11-2, the J gene TRBJ1-2; tentative D call: TRBD1 (5 bases). Between the trimmed V and J ends, which lost 1 base and 2 bases, there was a span of 11 bases. The CDR3 extends over 15 amino acids. Germline V gives CDR1 SGHAT, CDR2 FQNNGV. The DNA of the CDR3 is TGTGCCAGCAGCTTAGGCCAGGGAGGAAACTATGGCTACACCTTC. Translation: CASSLGQGGNYGYTF.

This chain links TRBV7-8 with TRBJ1-1, with 7 bases lining up with TRBD1. CDR1 and CDR2 (germline): SGHVS, FQNEAQ. J was trimmed by 1 base and V by 5 bases; bases with no gene match: 10. The CDR3 totals 16 residues. CDR3 region: CASSPLAGGTNTEAFF. The CDR3 DNA reads as TGTGCCAGCAGCCCCCTCGCAGGGGGGACGAACACTGAAGCTTTCTTT.

V and J are TRBV15 and TRBJ1-1; no clear D. Trimming removed 0 bases at V and 4 bases at J, with 6 bases between. The CDR3 runs 13 residues. The germline V gene has CDR1 LNHNV and CDR2 YYDKDF (reference sequence). Here the CDR3 reads CATSRDPGTEAFF. In DNA, the CDR3 is TGTGCCACCAGCAGAGACCCGGGCACTGAAGCTTTCTTT.

The V call is TRBV4-1, the J call TRBJ2-2, with D unresolved. CDR1 and CDR2 from the germline V gene are MGHRA and YSYEKL. V lost 2 bases and J lost 4, with 11 bases in between. This CDR3 is 15 amino acids long. CDR3 bases: TGCGCCAGCAGCCAAACGCGGACGGTCACCGGGGAGCTGTTTTTT. Translating it yields CASSQTRTVTGELFF.

The chain recombines TRBV27 with TRBJ2-7; TRBD1 matches at 8 bases. CDR1 MNHEY and CDR2 SMNVEV come from the germline V gene (reference sequence). V gave up 10 bases and J gave up 5 bases; unmatched junction bases: 19. The CDR3 contains 16 residues. CDR3 region: CATSSMTPTGANEQYF. CDR3 DNA: TGTGCCACCTCGTCAATGACGCCGACAGGGGCTAACGAGCAGTACTTC.

This chain joins TRBV10-2 and TRBJ2-7; 8 nucleotides line up with TRBD1. This CDR3 is 15 amino acids long. With 7 bases clipped from V and 2 bases from J, the junction kept 10 bases outside the gene matches. The V gene's germline CDR1 is WSHSY and CDR2 SAAADI. Written as DNA, the CDR3 is TGCGCCAGCAAGGAGCCCAGGGACAGGACCTACGAGCAGTACTTC. It codes for CASKEPRDRTYEQYF.

The chain combines TRBV4-2 with TRBJ1-5; D uncertain. Germline CDR1 reads LGHNA; CDR2 reads YNFKEQ. The length of the CDR3 is 17 residues. The ends were cut back, 0 bases at V and 0 bases at J, with 12 bases in the middle. CDR3: CASSQERKADSNQPQHF. The DNA for the CDR3 is TGTGCCAGCAGCCAAGAAAGGAAAGCAGATAGCAATCAGCCCCAGCATTTT.

The rearrangement uses TRBV6-1 and TRBJ1-4; D gene unclear. Germline lookup yields CDR1 MNHNS and CDR2 SASEGT. The CDR3 totals 14 residues. Trimming shortened V by 1 base and J by 3 bases, and 6 bases separated the two germline ends. The CDR3 loop is CASSEVSANEKLFF. CDR3 bases: TGTGCCAGCAGTGAAGTGTCGGCTAATGAAAAACTGTTTTTT.

The chain carries TRBV7-2 and TRBJ2-7; 12 bases match TRBD2. Germline values: CDR1 SGHTA, CDR2 FQGNSA. V dropped 2 bases and J dropped 6; count of bases not matched to a gene: 14. There are 18 residues in the CDR3. For the CDR3, the DNA is TGTGCCAGCAGCTTAAAGACATACCTAGCGGGGGGGCTCCTCGAGCAGTACTTC. Its translation is CASSLKTYLAGGLLEQYF.

The chain recombines TRBV7-9 with TRBJ1-2, with 8 positions matching TRBD1. V dropped 5 bases and J dropped 3; count of bases not matched to a gene: 8. Per the germline V gene, CDR1 is SEHNR and CDR2 is FQNEAQ (reference sequence). CDR3 length equals 15 residues. In nucleotides, the CDR3 is TGTGCCAGCAGCCGCACTACAGGGGGAGACTATGGCTACACCTTC. Its translation is CASSRTTGGDYGYTF.